This T cell receptor (beta chain) was documented in a study of CD8+ T cells in alopecia areata. Study-wide context: Administration of oral tofacitinib to treated patients was at 5 to 10 mg twice daily. The tofacitinib course ran for 6 to 18 months and was followed by 6 months off drug.

As to treatment: oral pan-JAK inhibitor, 5-10 mg twice daily. Lesional scalp tissue (obtained by punch biopsy) and peripheral blood were collected from alopecia areata patients. To note about this clone: The same CDR3 arises from other DNA sequences in this sample as well.

Extracted RNA was reverse transcribed, and the resulting cDNA served as sequencing template. The repertoire was sequenced with immunoSEQ multiplex PCR; TCRdb's copy has only in-frame clones and lacks some. The profile covers 190,000 or so clones, with around 60% appearing a single time and about 12% taken by the ten largest. This sample comprised CD8+ T cells sorted from blood, obtained at week 24, from a patient treated with tofacitinib. This TCR was sampled from a human donor with alopecia areata.

The CDR3 here is CASSSGTYEQYF. The CDR3 DNA follows: TGTGCCAGCAGTAGCGGAACCTACGAGCAGTACTTC. This chain connects TRBV5-6 to TRBJ2-7, with D possibly matching TRBD2 (6 bases). This CDR3 spans 12 amino acids. The ends were cut back, 5 bases at V and 2 bases at J, with 8 bases in the middle. From germline, CDR1 is SGHDT and CDR2 YYEEEE.